These 3 T cell receptor beta chains came from one sample sequenced in a study of beta chain features in type 1 diabetes. Investigators reverse transcribed all isolated RNA, so they sequenced expressed TCRB transcripts. TCRdb keeps only in-frame clones here, not all; method: immunoSEQ multiplex PCR. The sample shows 150,000 to 190,000 clones, approximately 10% of them seen only once. Their cognate antigens are unknown. Study-wide results and caveats: TCRB CDR3s were moderately but significantly shorter in Type 1 diabetes patients in all four CD4+ subsets.

Material: central memory CD4+ T cells from blood. The receptors here all came from a man in his thirties or forties with type 1 diabetes.

The CDR3 region has the DNA TGCAGTGCTGGTAGCGGAGAGACCCAGTACTTC. Its translation is CSAGSGETQYF. The V call is TRBV20-1, the J call TRBJ2-5, with D perhaps matching TRBD2 (6 bases). The CDR3 covers 11 residues. Germline V gives CDR1 DFQATT, CDR2 SNEGSKA (reference sequence). V was trimmed by 5 bases and J by 4 bases, leaving 8 bases between them.

The V and J genes are TRBV5-1 and TRBJ1-2, with TRBD1 matching over 7 bases. V trimming: 5 bases; J trimming: 5 bases; junction bases outside the gene matches: 9. Germline CDR1 and CDR2: SGHRS and YFSETQ. There are 14 residues in the CDR3. The CDR3 loop is CASRQGTADYGYTF. The CDR3 nucleotides are TGCGCCAGCAGGCAAGGGACAGCTGATTATGGCTACACCTTC.

V gene TRBV4-1 combines with J gene TRBJ2-6; 7 bases fit TRBD1. Trimming cost V 4 bases and J 0 bases; bases outside gene matches: 9. The germline V gene has CDR1 MGHRA and CDR2 YSYEKL. This CDR3 is 18 amino acids long. The CDR3 loop is CASSPQTGFPSGANVLTF. The CDR3 coding sequence is TGCGCCAGCAGCCCCCAGACAGGGTTCCCCTCTGGGGCCAACGTCCTGACTTTC.